This TCR beta chain emerged from a study of T cells expressing NK-cell markers. Study in general: Researchers got TCR beta repertoires out of sorted CD3+CD56+NKG2C+, CD3+CD56+NKG2C- and CD3+CD56-NKG2C+ T cells. With respect to HCMV, most of the eight sequenced donors were seropositive, and one was seronegative.

Germline V gene lookup returns CDR1 SGHTA and CDR2 FQGNSA. There are 16 residues in the CDR3. Comments on this clonotype: Antigen: not known.

Study results and limitations: Certain NKG2C+ T cell clones were expanded, and their HCMV specificity remained unclear.

One entry per CDR3 protein, without DNA, is what TCRdb gives after re-calling the 5' RACE reads. The table lists around 380,000 distinct CDR3 sequences, with about 10% in the top ten. Sequencing was performed on blood T cells: a sorted CD56 or NKG2C T cell subset, CD4+ or CD8+ T cells, or bulk PBMC T cells (not recorded which). This TCR came from a woman between 45 and 60 years old in good health. The chain employs TRBV7-2 and TRBJ2-1; TCRdb designates TRBD2, a call that cannot be tested without DNA. CDR3 residues: CASSFSGLAVYNEQFF.